The rows below give T cell receptor beta chains drawn from one sample of a study of CD8+ T cells in alopecia areata. The table came from immunoSEQ multiplex PCR; TCRdb's copy has only in-frame clones and leaves some out. The sample contains more than 90,000 clones, around 50% of which appear only once. The source material was CD8+ T cells sorted from blood, sampled at week 24, from a patient treated with tofacitinib. The source is a human donor with alopecia areata. The CDR3 runs from the conserved cysteine through the conserved F or W. A D gene is named only where the DNA matches it firmly. Where a row states a size, it is once, few, many or the class of an expanded clone; other rows omit it.

CASSLGAGAYEQYF	TGTGCCAGCAGCCTGGGGGCGGGAGCCTACGAGCAGTACTTC	.	TRBV11-2	TRBJ2-7	.
CASSVGPGADYGYTF	TGTGCCAGCAGCGTAGGTCCCGGGGCGGACTATGGCTACACCTTC	.	TRBV9	TRBJ1-2	few
CASSDSGYGYTF	TGTGCCAGCTCAGACAGCGGGTATGGCTACACCTTC	.	TRBV7-9	TRBJ1-2	once
CASSSGRGLGQPQHF	TGTGCCAGCAGTTCAGGGAGGGGATTGGGTCAGCCCCAGCATTTT	.	TRBV27	TRBJ1-5	.
CASSLANSNQPQHF	TGTGCCAGCAGCTTGGCGAACAGCAATCAGCCCCAGCATTTT	.	TRBV5-6	TRBJ1-5	.
CASSLNPAETSTDTQYF	TGTGCCAGCAGCTTAAATCCCGCCGAGACTAGCACAGATACGCAGTATTTT	.	TRBV11-2	TRBJ2-3	few
CASSDEAHNEQFF	TGTGCCAGCAGTGACGAGGCACACAATGAGCAGTTCTTC	.	TRBV2	TRBJ2-1	few
CASSRKGDTQYF	TGTGCCAGCAGCCGAAAGGGAGATACGCAGTATTTT	.	TRBV7-9	TRBJ2-3	few
CASSDLAGETQYF	TGTGCCAGCAGTGATCTAGCTGGGGAGACCCAGTACTTC	.	TRBV2	TRBJ2-5	.
CASSLVSEYTGELFF	TGTGCCAGCAGCTTAGTGTCGGAGTACACCGGGGAGCTGTTTTTT	.	TRBV13	TRBJ2-2	.
CASSPDISGNTIYF	TGCGCCAGCAGCCCGGACATCTCTGGAAACACCATATATTTT	.	TRBV5-1	TRBJ1-3	few
CAWVGRPNEQFF	TGTGCCTGGGTCGGGCGACCAAATGAGCAGTTCTTC	.	TRBV30	TRBJ2-1	few
CASSLGQTTYEQYF	TGTGCCAGCAGCTTAGGGCAGACAACCTACGAGCAGTACTTC	.	TRBV7-6	TRBJ2-7	.
CASSLWGGHNEKLFF	TGTGCCAGCAGCTTATGGGGGGGCCATAATGAAAAACTGTTTTTT	.	TRBV11-1	TRBJ1-4	.
CASSEALENSPLHF	TGTGCCAGCAGTGAAGCTTTAGAGAATTCACCCCTCCACTTT	.	TRBV6-1	TRBJ1-6	few
CASSLRDRAYNEQFF	TGTGCCAGCAGCTTAAGGGACCGAGCCTACAATGAGCAGTTCTTC	.	TRBV7-9	TRBJ2-1	.
CASSWGNDEQFF	TGTGCCAGCAGTTGGGGTAACGATGAGCAGTTCTTC	.	TRBV27	TRBJ2-1	.
CASSLLPGTNSPLHF	TGTGCCAGCAGCTTATTACCGGGTACCAATTCACCCCTCCACTTT	.	TRBV7-4	TRBJ1-6	.
CASSVSDGMNTEAFF	TGTGCCAGCAGCGTGTCTGACGGAATGAACACTGAAGCTTTCTTT	.	TRBV9	TRBJ1-1	.
CASSTQGQGYQETQYF	TGTGCTAGCAGCACGCAGGGACAGGGGTACCAAGAGACCCAGTACTTC	TRBD1	TRBV7-7	TRBJ2-5	.
CAWSSPGGATYEQYF	TGTGCCTGGAGTTCCCCTGGAGGGGCAACGTACGAGCAGTACTTC	.	TRBV30	TRBJ2-7	.
CAWSGTGDSGNTIYF	TGTGCCTGGAGTGGGACAGGGGACTCTGGAAACACCATATATTTT	TRBD1	TRBV30	TRBJ1-3	.
CASSVGAFSGNTIYF	TGTGCCAGCAGCGTAGGGGCCTTCTCTGGAAACACCATATATTTT	.	TRBV9	TRBJ1-3	once
CASSSGRANTEAFF	TGTGCCAGCAGCTCCGGTCGGGCGAACACTGAAGCTTTCTTT	.	TRBV5-4	TRBJ1-1	.
CSVEDRAGTGELFF	TGCAGCGTTGAAGATAGAGCGGGCACCGGGGAGCTGTTTTTT	.	TRBV29-1	TRBJ2-2	few
CASSLQWTGETQYF	TGTGCCAGCAGTTTACAATGGACAGGGGAGACCCAGTACTTC	TRBD1	TRBV27	TRBJ2-5	.
CASSLGLAGAAYNEQFF	TGCGCCAGCAGCTTAGGACTAGCGGGGGCCGCCTACAATGAGCAGTTCTTC	TRBD2	TRBV5-1	TRBJ2-1	once
CASSFRDRVQETQYF	TGCGCCAGCAGCTTCCGGGACAGAGTGCAAGAGACCCAGTACTTC	TRBD1	TRBV4-1	TRBJ2-5	.
CAWSVRAGRRYGYTF	TGTGCCTGGAGTGTACGGGCAGGCAGGCGCTATGGCTACACCTTC	.	TRBV30	TRBJ1-2	.
CASILLAGPSSTDTQYF	TGTGCCAGCATTCTACTAGCGGGACCCTCATCCACAGATACGCAGTATTTT	TRBD2	TRBV7-8	TRBJ2-3	.
CASSRDRAENYTF	TGTGCCAGCAGCCGAGACCGGGCGGAAAACTACACCTTC	.	TRBV27	TRBJ1-2	.
CAWQLAGGNEQFF	TGTGCCTGGCAACTAGCGGGTGGGAATGAGCAGTTCTTC	TRBD2	TRBV30	TRBJ2-1	.
CASSVDHRQVDTGELFF	TGTGCCAGCAGCGTAGATCATCGACAGGTGGACACCGGGGAGCTGTTTTTT	.	TRBV9	TRBJ2-2	.
CASTSGTGRGTQYF	TGTGCCAGCACCTCCGGGACAGGGAGGGGGACCCAGTACTTC	TRBD1	TRBV6-5	TRBJ2-5	.
CASSSSGGSYNEQFF	TGTGCCAGCAGTTCTAGCGGGGGCTCCTACAATGAGCAGTTCTTC	TRBD2	TRBV6-5	TRBJ2-1	.
CASSLKGQGQNIQYF	TGTGCCAGCAGCTTGAAGGGACAGGGGCAAAACATTCAGTACTTC	TRBD1	TRBV5-4	TRBJ2-4	.
CASSQAPPANTEAFF	TGCGCCAGCAGCCAGGCTCCTCCAGCGAACACTGAAGCTTTCTTT	.	TRBV4-1	TRBJ1-1	once
CASSLLGDNQPQHF	TGTGCCAGCAGCTTACTCGGGGACAATCAGCCCCAGCATTTT	.	TRBV7-6	TRBJ1-5	.
CASRADREFTDTQYF	TGTGCCAGCAGAGCCGACAGGGAATTTACAGATACGCAGTATTTT	TRBD1	TRBV27	TRBJ2-3	.
CASSQDGTGDYEQYF	TGCGCCAGCAGCCAAGACGGGACAGGGGACTACGAGCAGTACTTC	TRBD1	TRBV4-1	TRBJ2-7	once
CASSLVVDTDYGYTF	TGTGCCAGCAGCTTGGTTGTGGACACAGACTATGGCTACACCTTC	.	TRBV7-9	TRBJ1-2	.
CSVEARSDRGNGYTF	TGCAGCGTTGAAGCTAGATCCGACAGGGGTAATGGCTACACCTTC	TRBD1	TRBV29-1	TRBJ1-2	.
CASSLLKDTQYF	TGTGCCAGCAGTCTACTGAAGGATACGCAGTATTTT	.	TRBV6-5	TRBJ2-3	few
CASRAGSSYNEQFF	TGTGCCAGTCGAGCGGGGAGCTCCTACAATGAGCAGTTCTTC	TRBD2	TRBV19	TRBJ2-1	.
CASSLDGWRGGTDTQYF	TGTGCCAGCAGCTTAGACGGTTGGCGGGGGGGCACAGATACGCAGTATTTT	TRBD2	TRBV11-2	TRBJ2-3	once
CASSLFRGPGELFF	TGTGCCAGCAGCTTGTTCAGGGGACCCGGGGAGCTGTTTTTT	.	TRBV5-6	TRBJ2-2	.
CASSFGTAYEQYF	TGTGCCAGCAGCTTCGGGACAGCTTACGAGCAGTACTTC	TRBD1	TRBV5-6	TRBJ2-7	.
CASSYGTLHF	TGTGCCAGCAGTTACGGCACGTTGCATTTT	.	TRBV6-6	TRBJ1-5	.
CASSYPRDGRTEAFF	TGTGCCAGCAGTTACCCCCGGGACGGGCGAACTGAAGCTTTCTTT	.	TRBV6-5	TRBJ1-1	.
CASSQQGFEKLFF	TGCGCCAGCAGCCAACAGGGATTTGAAAAACTGTTTTTT	.	TRBV4-1	TRBJ1-4	.
CASSLHAGGDVYGYTF	TGCGCCAGCAGCTTGCACGCAGGGGGCGACGTCTATGGCTACACCTTC	TRBD1	TRBV5-1	TRBJ1-2	.
CASSQDGQPYGYTF	TGCGCCAGCAGCCAAGATGGACAGCCCTATGGCTACACCTTC	.	TRBV4-3	TRBJ1-2	.